This T cell receptor (beta chain) is from a study of somatic reversion in DOCK8 deficiency (dated by TCRdb to the early 2020s). For context, the study as a whole: The study compared the T cell receptor beta repertoires of three groups: DOCK8-deficient patients, DOCK8-revertant patients and healthy volunteers. DOCK8-deficient patients in the study had been reported previously. The study investigated how somatic reversion of pathogenic DOCK8 variants alters lymphocyte differentiation and function in DOCK8 deficiency.

A note on this clonotype: This clone's antigen is unknown. The germline gene is not matched at one end of the junction; a read error may be the cause.

CDR3 length: 14 amino acids, cysteine to phenylalanine. The DNA shown is the 42-base CDR3, in frame from base 1. The CDR1 and CDR2 encoded by the germline V gene are SGHDT and YYEEEE. Broad study findings and their caveats: Whether whole blood or PBMCs served as the source material for each individual sample was not specified in the methods.

Blood for healthy controls was obtained from volunteer donors provided by blood services in Australia and France. Genomic DNA for TCR repertoire analysis was extracted from whole blood samples or from PBMCs. The library was made by multiplex PCR. Using EuroClonality-NGS primers, the TRB libraries were generated through a one-step amplicon PCR run on roughly 0.1 ug genomic DNA. Sequencing of the TRB amplicons was done on Illumina MiSeq instruments using 2 x 250 bp version 2 chemistry. Per the authors' processing: Primary TRB sequence analysis and V(D)J annotation were performed with IMGT/HighV-QUEST. Once nonfunctional clones had been removed and the data downsampled for comparisons between samples, VDJtools was used to evaluate repertoire diversity and composition. In-frame beta chains were kept once TCRdb had trimmed the public reads at Q25 with fastp and called clones with MiXCR. Here each entry gathers all rows of one CDR3 protein and keeps the most common genes and DNA. What appears here as the V and J calls and clone size reflects TCRdb's work, not the paper's. The sample table lists around 2,600 distinct CDR3 sequences, 26% of them with a count of one. 9.5% of the sample goes to the ten largest clones.

Sequenced input: peripheral blood. Recombination joined TRBV5-6 with TRBJ1-5, with a tentative D gene TRBD1 over 5 matching bases. The clonotype was recovered from a human donor in good health. The CDR3 in this case is CASSSQQGNQPQHF. The sequence in DNA is TGTGCGAGCAGCTCTCAACAGGGCAATCAGCCCCAGCATTTT.